Below, one T cell receptor beta chain is given with its context. What it binds is not known. This sample stems from a study of CD8+CD57+ T cells in acquired aplastic anemia. The overall study: Each DNA sample taken from sorted CD4+ and CD8+ cells came to around 2.9 ug on average.

TCR beta VDJ and CDR3 were profiled, and genomic DNA was the template. Via MiXCR, TCRdb re-called the reads, giving one row per CDR3 protein. Found here are about 420,000 distinct CDR3 sequences, about two thirds of them singletons; the top ten hold 4%. Findings and limits, study-wide: Overlap between patients and controls comprised twenty-nine CD8+ CDR3 sequences.

V shed 6 bases and J shed 5 bases, with 13 bases lying between them. The CDR3 has 13 residues. Sequenced input: sorted CD4+, CD8+, or CD8+CD57+ T cells (not recorded which) from PBMCs. The rearrangement uses TRBV12-3 or TRBV12-4 and TRBJ2-5; D is possibly TRBD1 (5 bases). The receptor was derived from a human donor in good health, serving as a control. The CDR3 is CASSARVRETQYF. CDR3 bases: TGTGCCAGCAGCGCCAGGGTTAGGGAGACCCAGTACTTC.